This T cell receptor beta chain came from a study of CD8 T cells in ankylosing spondylitis. CDR1 and CDR2 from the germline V gene are KGHSH and LQKENI. CDR3 length: 13 amino acids. Trimming cost V 0 bases and J 9 bases, with 9 bases left between them. Concerning this clonotype: Its antigen remains unidentified.

Notes on the study in general: Among TCR beta sequences, a motif of under ten highly homologous variants appeared characteristic of ankylosing spondylitis blood. Disease-linked clones displayed a CD8+ phenotype and appeared relatively rarely in peripheral blood. The authors reported significant enrichment of disease-linked clones in matched ankylosing spondylitis synovial fluid. Some motif variants had been reported before (in reactive arthritis synovial fluid and blood).

TCRdb reprocessed the 5' RACE reads with MiXCR, giving one entry per CDR3 protein. The sample consists of about 330,000 distinct CDR3 sequences, 7% to 9% of them appearing once. The specimen sequenced was blood, either unsorted or a sorted T cell fraction (not recorded which). This rearrangement joins TRBV18 to TRBJ1-5; no definite D call. The TCR was taken from a male donor with ankylosing spondylitis. The CDR3 DNA reads TGTGCCAGCTCACCACCAGGGTTAGCGCCCCAGCATTTT. The encoded protein is CASSPPGLAPQHF.